Following are 5 T cell receptor beta chains from one sample sequenced in a study of prognosis after radiotherapy for stage I lung cancer. CDR3 of TCR beta was amplified from genomic DNA via a two-round multiplex PCR. During first-round PCR, primers specific to each TRBV and TRBJ gene were used. TCRdb called the multiplex PCR reads again in MiXCR, with one record for every CDR3 protein. The sample shows approximately 51,000 distinct CDR3 sequences, around a third of them seen only once. Sequencing was performed on PBMCs, taken before or after stereotactic body radiation therapy (not recorded which). These receptors came from a donor over 45 with non-small cell lung cancer.

Many counts were recorded for this clonotype. The CDR3 loop is CSARTHPTAYGYTF. The CDR3 DNA reads TGCAGTGCTAGAACCCATCCCACGGCCTATGGCTACACCTTC. This chain uses TRBV20-1 with TRBJ1-2; no reliable D call. Trimming left V 2 bases short and J 4 bases short, with 14 bases between. Germline V CDR1 and CDR2: DFQATT, SNEGSKA (reference sequence). This CDR3 is built from 14 residues.

This clonotype has a count of ten or more. The chain carries TRBV2 and TRBJ2-1; TRBD2 might be the D (5 bases). Germline CDR1 reads SNHLY; CDR2 reads FYNNEI. V gave up 4 bases and J gave up 12 bases, with 13 bases separating them. This CDR3 contains 12 residues. This CDR3 is CASSVRGSWQFF. The CDR3 DNA follows: TGTGCCAGCAGTGTACGAGGGAGCTGGCAGTTCTTC.

For this clonotype: This may come from a read error, since a much larger clone is one base off. V gene TRBV12-5 combines with J gene TRBJ2-3, with 10 positions matching TRBD2. This CDR3 is 14 amino acids long. CDR1 LGHNT and CDR2 FRNRAP come from the germline V gene. This CDR3 is CDSGGLITTDTQYF. CDR3 nucleotides: TGTGATAGCGGGGGGTTGATAACCACAGATACGCAGTATTTT.

The chain recombines TRBV3-1 with TRBJ1-2; possibly TRBD1 for D (6 bases). The CDR3 covers 14 residues. Germline CDR1 and CDR2: LGHDT and YNNKEL (reference sequence). Deletions cut 5 bases from V and 0 bases from J, with 10 bases between. CDR3 protein: CASSYREPNYGYTF. In nucleotides, the CDR3 is TGTGCCAGCAGCTACAGGGAACCTAACTATGGCTACACCTTC.

This clonotype is labeled as medium-sized. CDR3 nucleotides: TGCGCCAGCAGCTCCTCGGACAGTTCGAACACTGAAGCTTTCTTT. Translated, it gives CASSSSDSSNTEAFF. The chain carries TRBV5-1 and TRBJ1-1; tentatively, D is TRBD1 (6 bases). The CDR3 totals 15 residues. Germline CDR1 SGHRS, CDR2 YFSETQ. V lost 3 bases to trimming and J lost 1 base, with 13 bases between them.